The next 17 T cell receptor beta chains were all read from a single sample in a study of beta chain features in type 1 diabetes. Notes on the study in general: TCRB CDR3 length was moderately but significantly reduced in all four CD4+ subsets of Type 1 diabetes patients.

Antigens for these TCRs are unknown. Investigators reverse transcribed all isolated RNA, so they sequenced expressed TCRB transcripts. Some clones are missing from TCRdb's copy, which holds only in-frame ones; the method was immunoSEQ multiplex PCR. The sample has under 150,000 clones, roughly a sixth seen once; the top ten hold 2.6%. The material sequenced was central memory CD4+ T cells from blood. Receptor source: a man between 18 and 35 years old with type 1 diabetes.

CDR3 nucleotide sequence: TGTGCCAGCAGACTGGCTACTGGGTTGAACACTGAAGCTTTCTTT. Its protein product is CASRLATGLNTEAFF. The V and J genes are TRBV6-6 and TRBJ1-1; no clear D. Trimming stripped 6 bases from V and 0 bases from J, with 14 bases between. Germline V gene data show CDR1 as MNHNY and CDR2 as SVGAGI (reference sequence). The CDR3 covers 15 residues.

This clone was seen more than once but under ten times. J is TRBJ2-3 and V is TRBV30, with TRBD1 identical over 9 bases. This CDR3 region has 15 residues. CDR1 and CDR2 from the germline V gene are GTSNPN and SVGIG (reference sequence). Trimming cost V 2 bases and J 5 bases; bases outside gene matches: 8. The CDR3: CAWSRGQGERDTQYF. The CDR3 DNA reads TGTGCCTGGAGTAGGGGACAGGGAGAAAGAGATACGCAGTATTTT.

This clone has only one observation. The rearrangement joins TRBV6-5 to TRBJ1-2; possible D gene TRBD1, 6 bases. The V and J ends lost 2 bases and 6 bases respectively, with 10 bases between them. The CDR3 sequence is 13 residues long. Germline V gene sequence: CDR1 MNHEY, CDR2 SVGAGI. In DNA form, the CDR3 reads TGTGCCAGCAGTTACGCCAACAGGGATGGCTACACCTTC. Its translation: CASSYANRDGYTF.

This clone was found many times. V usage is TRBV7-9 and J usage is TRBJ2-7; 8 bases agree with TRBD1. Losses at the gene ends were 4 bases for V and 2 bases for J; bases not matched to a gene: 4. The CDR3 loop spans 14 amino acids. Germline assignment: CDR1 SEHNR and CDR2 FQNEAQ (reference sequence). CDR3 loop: CASSSDREAYEQYF. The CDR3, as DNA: TGTGCCAGCAGCTCGGACAGGGAAGCCTACGAGCAGTACTTC.

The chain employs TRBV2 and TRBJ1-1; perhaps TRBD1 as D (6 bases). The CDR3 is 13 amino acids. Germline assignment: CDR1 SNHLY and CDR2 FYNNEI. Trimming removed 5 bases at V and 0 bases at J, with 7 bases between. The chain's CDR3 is CASSSGVNTEAFF. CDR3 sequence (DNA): TGTGCCAGCAGTTCAGGGGTGAACACTGAAGCTTTCTTT.

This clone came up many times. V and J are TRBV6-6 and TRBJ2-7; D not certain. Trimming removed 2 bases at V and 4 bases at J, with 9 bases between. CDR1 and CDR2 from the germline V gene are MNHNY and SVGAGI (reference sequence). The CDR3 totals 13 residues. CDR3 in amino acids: CASSYPQSYEQYF. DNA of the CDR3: TGTGCCAGCAGTTACCCTCAGTCGTACGAGCAGTACTTC.

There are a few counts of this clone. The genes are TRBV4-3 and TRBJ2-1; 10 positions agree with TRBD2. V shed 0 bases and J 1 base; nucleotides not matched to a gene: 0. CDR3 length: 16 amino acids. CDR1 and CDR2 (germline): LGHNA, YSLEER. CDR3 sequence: CASSQETSGSYNEQFF. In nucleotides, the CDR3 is TGCGCCAGCAGCCAAGAGACTAGCGGGTCCTACAATGAGCAGTTCTTC.

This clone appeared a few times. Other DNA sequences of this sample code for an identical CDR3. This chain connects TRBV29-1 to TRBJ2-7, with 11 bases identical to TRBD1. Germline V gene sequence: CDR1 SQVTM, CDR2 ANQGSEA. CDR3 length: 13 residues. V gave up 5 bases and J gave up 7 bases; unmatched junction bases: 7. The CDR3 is CSVHRDRGGEQYF. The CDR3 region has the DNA TGCAGCGTTCACCGGGACAGGGGGGGGGAGCAGTACTTC.

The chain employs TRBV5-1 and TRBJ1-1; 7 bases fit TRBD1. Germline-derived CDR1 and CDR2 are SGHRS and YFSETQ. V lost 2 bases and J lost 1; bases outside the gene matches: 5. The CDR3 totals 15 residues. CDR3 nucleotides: TGCGCCAGCAGCTTAACGGACAGGTCGAACACTGAAGCTTTCTTT. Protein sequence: CASSLTDRSNTEAFF.

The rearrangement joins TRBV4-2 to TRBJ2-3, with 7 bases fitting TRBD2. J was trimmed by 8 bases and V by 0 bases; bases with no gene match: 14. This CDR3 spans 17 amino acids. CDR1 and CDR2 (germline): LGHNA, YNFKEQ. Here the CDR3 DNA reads TGTGCCAGCAGCCAAGAGGGCGGGAGTATCGGGTATGGTACGCAGTATTTT. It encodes CASSQEGGSIGYGTQYF.

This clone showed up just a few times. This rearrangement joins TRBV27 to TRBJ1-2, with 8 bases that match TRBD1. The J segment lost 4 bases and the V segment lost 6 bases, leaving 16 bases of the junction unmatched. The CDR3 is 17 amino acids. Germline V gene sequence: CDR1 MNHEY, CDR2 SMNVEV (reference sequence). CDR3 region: CASRPRQGPRLFYGYTF. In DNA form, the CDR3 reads TGTGCCAGCAGGCCAAGACAGGGGCCGCGGCTATTCTATGGCTACACCTTC.

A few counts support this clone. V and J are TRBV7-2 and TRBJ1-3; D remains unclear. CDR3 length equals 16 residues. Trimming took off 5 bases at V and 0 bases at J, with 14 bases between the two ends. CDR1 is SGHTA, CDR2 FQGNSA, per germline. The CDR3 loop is CASSLRARPSGNTIYF. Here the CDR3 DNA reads TGTGCCAGCAGCCTAAGGGCCAGACCCTCTGGAAACACCATATATTTT.

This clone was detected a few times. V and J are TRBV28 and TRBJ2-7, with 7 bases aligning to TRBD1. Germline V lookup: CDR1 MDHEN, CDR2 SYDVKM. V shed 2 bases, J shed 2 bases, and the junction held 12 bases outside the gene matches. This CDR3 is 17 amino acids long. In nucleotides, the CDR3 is TGTGCCAGCAGTTTAAGGGGCCCACAGGGGTGGGCCTACGAGCAGTACTTC. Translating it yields CASSLRGPQGWAYEQYF.

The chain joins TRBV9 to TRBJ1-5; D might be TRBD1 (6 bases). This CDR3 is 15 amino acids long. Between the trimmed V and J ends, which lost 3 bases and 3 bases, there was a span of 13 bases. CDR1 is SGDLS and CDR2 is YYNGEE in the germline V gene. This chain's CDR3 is CASSAQQGFNQPQHF. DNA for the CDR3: TGTGCCAGCAGCGCTCAACAGGGCTTCAATCAGCCCCAGCATTTT.

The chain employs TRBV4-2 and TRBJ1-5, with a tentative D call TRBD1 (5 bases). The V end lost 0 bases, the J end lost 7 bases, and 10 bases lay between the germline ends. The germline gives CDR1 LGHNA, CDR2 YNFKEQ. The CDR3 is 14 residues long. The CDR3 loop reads CASSQEVRGQPQHF. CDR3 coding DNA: TGTGCCAGCAGCCAAGAAGTGAGGGGCCAGCCCCAGCATTTT.

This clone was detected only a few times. This CDR3 is CAGSGTNLGETQYF. The DNA for the CDR3 is TGTGCCGGATCCGGGACTAACTTGGGGGAGACCCAGTACTTC. This chain joins TRBV2 and TRBJ2-5, with TRBD2 matching 7 bases. The V and J ends lost 11 bases and 5 bases, in that order; junction bases with no gene match: 14. Germline lookup yields CDR1 SNHLY and CDR2 FYNNEI. The length of the CDR3 is 14 residues. Using reference TRBV2 and TRBJ2-5 for the parts outside the CDR3, the full variable domain is EPEVTQTPSHQVTQMGQEVILRCVPISNHLYFYWYRQILGQKVEFLVSFYNNEISEKSEIFDDQFSVERPDGSNFTLKIRSTKLEDSAMYFCAGSGTNLGETQYFGPGTRLLVL.

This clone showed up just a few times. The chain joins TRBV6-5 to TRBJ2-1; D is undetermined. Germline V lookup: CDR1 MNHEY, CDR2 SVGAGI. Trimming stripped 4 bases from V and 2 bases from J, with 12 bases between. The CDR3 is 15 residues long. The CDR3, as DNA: TGTGCCAGCAGTTGGACGGTCCAAACCTACAATGAGCAGTTCTTC. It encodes CASSWTVQTYNEQFF.